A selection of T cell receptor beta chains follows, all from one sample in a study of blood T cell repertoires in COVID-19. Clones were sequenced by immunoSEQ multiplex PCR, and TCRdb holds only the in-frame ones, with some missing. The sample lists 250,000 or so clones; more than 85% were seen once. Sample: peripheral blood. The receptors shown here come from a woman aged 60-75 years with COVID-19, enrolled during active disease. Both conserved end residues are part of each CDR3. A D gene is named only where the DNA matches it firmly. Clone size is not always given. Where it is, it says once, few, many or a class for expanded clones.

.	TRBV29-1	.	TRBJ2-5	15	CSVERFAGKQETQYF	TGCAGCGTTGAACGGTTCGCAGGGAAACAAGAGACCCAGTACTTC
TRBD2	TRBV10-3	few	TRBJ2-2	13	CAGPKREARELFF	TGTGCCGGCCCCAAGCGGGAGGCCCGTGAGCTGTTTTTT
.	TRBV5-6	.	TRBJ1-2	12	CASSLVVSGYTF	TGTGCCAGCAGCTTGGTAGTGTCTGGCTACACCTTC
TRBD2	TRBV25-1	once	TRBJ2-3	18	CASSEYKGASGNSDTQYF	TGTGCCAGCAGTGAATATAAGGGGGCTAGCGGGAACTCAGATACGCAGTATTTT
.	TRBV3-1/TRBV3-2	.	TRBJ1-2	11	CASSQREGYTF	TGTGCCAGCAGCCAAAGGGAGGGCTACACCTTC
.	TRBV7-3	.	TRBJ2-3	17	CASSLQKRLTRQDTQYF	TGTGCCAGCAGCCTCCAGAAGCGGCTGACACGACAAGATACGCAGTATTTT
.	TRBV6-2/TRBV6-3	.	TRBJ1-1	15	CASSYSVTVNTEAFF	TGTGCCAGCAGTTACTCTGTGACAGTGAACACTGAAGCTTTCTTT
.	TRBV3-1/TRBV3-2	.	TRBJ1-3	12	CASSQVINTIYF	TGTGCCAGCAGCCAAGTTATCAACACCATATATTTT
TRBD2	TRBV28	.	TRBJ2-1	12	CASNSGRVEQFF	TGTGCCAGCAATAGCGGGAGGGTTGAGCAGTTCTTC
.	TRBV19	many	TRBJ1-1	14	CASSIDRGYTEAFF	TGTGCCAGTAGTATAGATAGGGGATATACTGAAGCTTTCTTT
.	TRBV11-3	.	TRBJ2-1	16	CASSLTAGALGNEQFF	TGTGCCAGCAGCCTAACAGCAGGGGCCCTAGGCAATGAGCAGTTCTTC
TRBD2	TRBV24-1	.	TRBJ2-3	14	CATSDRLAGDTQYF	TGTGCCACCAGTGACCGGCTAGCGGGAGATACGCAGTATTTT
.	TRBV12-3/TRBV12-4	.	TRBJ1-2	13	CASSFFGGSGYTF	TGTGCCAGCAGTTTTTTTGGCGGCAGTGGCTACACCTTC
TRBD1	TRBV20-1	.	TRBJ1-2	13	CSASAGGDPGYTF	TGCAGTGCTAGTGCAGGGGGCGATCCTGGCTACACCTTC
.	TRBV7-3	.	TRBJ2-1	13	CASSLALGGEQFF	TGTGCCAGCAGCTTAGCACTAGGGGGTGAGCAGTTCTTC
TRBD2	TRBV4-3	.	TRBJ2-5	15	CASSQGLAGQETQYF	TGCGCCAGCAGCCAAGGACTAGCGGGACAAGAGACCCAGTACTTC
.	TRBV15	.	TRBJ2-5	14	CATSGSGNEETQYF	TGTGCCACCAGCGGGTCAGGGAACGAAGAGACCCAGTACTTC
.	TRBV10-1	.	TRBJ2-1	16	CASSLRPWSSYNEQFF	TGCGCCAGCAGCCTAAGACCCTGGAGCTCCTACAATGAGCAGTTCTTC
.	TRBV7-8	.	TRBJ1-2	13	CASSDTGLGGYTF	TGTGCCAGCAGCGATACAGGCCTAGGAGGCTACACCTTC
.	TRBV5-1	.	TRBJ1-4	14	CDRNLVPLNEKLFF	TGCGACCGCAATCTAGTGCCGCTTAATGAAAAACTGTTTTTT
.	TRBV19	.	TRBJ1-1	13	CASSEEVNTEAFF	TGTGCCAGTAGTGAGGAGGTGAACACTGAAGCTTTCTTT
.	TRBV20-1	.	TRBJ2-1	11	CSATISSEQFF	TGCAGTGCTACCATTAGCAGTGAGCAGTTCTTC
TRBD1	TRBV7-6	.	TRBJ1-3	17	CASSLKTGVSSGNTIYF	TGTGCCAGCAGCTTAAAGACAGGGGTGAGCTCTGGAAACACCATATATTTT
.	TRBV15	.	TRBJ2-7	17	CATSRDLRPDRSYEQYF	TGTGCCACCAGCAGAGATCTTCGACCGGACAGATCCTACGAGCAGTACTTC
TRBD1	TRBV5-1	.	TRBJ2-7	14	CASSRRQGLYEQYF	TGCGCCAGCAGCAGGAGACAGGGATTATACGAGCAGTACTTC
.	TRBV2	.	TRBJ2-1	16	CASSRDSGSSYNEQFF	TGTGCCAGCAGTCGGGATAGCGGTAGCTCCTACAATGAGCAGTTCTTC
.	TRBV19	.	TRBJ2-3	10	CATRSDTQYF	TGTGCCACCAGATCAGATACGCAGTATTTT
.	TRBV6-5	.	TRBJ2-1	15	CASTSSRLVFSEQFF	TGTGCCAGCACGTCTTCGAGACTAGTTTTCTCTGAGCAGTTCTTC
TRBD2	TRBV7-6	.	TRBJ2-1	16	CASSLVSGGPGNEQFF	TGTGCCAGCAGCTTAGTTTCGGGAGGACCGGGAAATGAGCAGTTCTTC
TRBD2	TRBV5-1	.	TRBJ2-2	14	CASRGTRNTGELFF	TGCGCCAGCAGGGGGACTAGGAACACCGGGGAGCTGTTTTTT
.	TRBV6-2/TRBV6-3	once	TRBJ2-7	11	CASSYTTEQYF	TGTGCCAGCAGTTACACTACCGAGCAGTACTTC
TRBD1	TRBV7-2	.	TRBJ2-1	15	CASSQRQGQYDEQFF	TGTGCCAGCAGCCAGAGACAGGGGCAATACGATGAGCAGTTCTTC
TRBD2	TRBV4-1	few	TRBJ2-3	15	CASSQALGSGGTQYF	TGCGCCAGCAGCCAAGCCCTGGGTTCGGGAGGTACGCAGTATTTT
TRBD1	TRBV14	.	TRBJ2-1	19	CASSQSGTGAPISYNEQFF	TGTGCCAGCAGCCAATCCGGGACAGGGGCGCCGATCTCCTACAATGAGCAGTTCTTC
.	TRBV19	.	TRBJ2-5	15	CASSIGVGAKETQYF	TGTGCCAGTAGTATTGGCGTGGGAGCGAAAGAGACCCAGTACTTC
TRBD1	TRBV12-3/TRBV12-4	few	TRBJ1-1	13	CASAGQLNTEAFF	TGTGCCAGCGCGGGACAGCTGAACACTGAAGCTTTCTTT
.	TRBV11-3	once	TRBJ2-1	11	CASSPAGEQFF	TGTGCCAGCAGCCCGGCGGGTGAGCAGTTCTTC
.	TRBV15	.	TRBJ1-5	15	CATSRGAGGNQPQHF	TGTGCCACCAGCAGAGGGGCAGGCGGCAATCAGCCCCAGCATTTT
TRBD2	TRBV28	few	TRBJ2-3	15	CASSFPGLGTDTQYF	TGTGCCAGCAGTTTTCCAGGACTAGGAACAGATACGCAGTATTTT
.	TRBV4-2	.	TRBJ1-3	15	CASSQDSRSGNTIYF	TGTGCCAGCAGCCAAGACAGTCGCTCTGGAAACACCATATATTTT
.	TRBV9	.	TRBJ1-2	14	CASSPTRGNYGYTF	TGTGCCAGCAGCCCCACAAGAGGTAACTATGGCTACACCTTC
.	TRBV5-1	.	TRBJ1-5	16	CASSLDGRTGNQPQHF	TGCGCCAGCAGCTTGGATGGCAGAACAGGGAATCAGCCCCAGCATTTT
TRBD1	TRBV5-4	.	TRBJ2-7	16	CASSSGTGSHLYEQYF	TGTGCCAGCAGCTCGGGGACAGGGTCCCACCTATACGAGCAGTACTTC
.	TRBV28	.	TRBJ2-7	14	CASSPTNRDYEQYF	TGTGCCAGCAGTCCCACAAATCGGGACTACGAGCAGTACTTC
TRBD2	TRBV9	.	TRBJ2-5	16	CASSVGASGNQETQYF	TGTGCCAGCAGCGTAGGGGCTAGCGGGAACCAAGAGACCCAGTACTTC
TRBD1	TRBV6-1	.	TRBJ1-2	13	CASSEQGAGGYTF	TGTGCCAGCAGTGAGCAGGGGGCTGGGGGCTACACCTTC
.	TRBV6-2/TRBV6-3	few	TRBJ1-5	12	CASSLLFQPQHF	TGTGCCAGCAGCCTGTTATTCCAGCCCCAGCATTTT
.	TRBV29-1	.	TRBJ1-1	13	CSVVTWSGTEAFF	TGCAGCGTTGTGACATGGAGCGGCACTGAAGCTTTCTTT
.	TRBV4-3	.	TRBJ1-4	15	CASSQEARIYEKLFF	TGCGCCAGCAGCCAAGAGGCCAGAATCTATGAAAAACTGTTTTTT
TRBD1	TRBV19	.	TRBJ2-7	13	CASHGTENYEQYF	TGTGCCAGCCACGGGACAGAGAACTACGAGCAGTACTTC
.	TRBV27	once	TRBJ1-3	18	CASSLSSGKGLSGNTIYF	TGTGCCAGCAGTTTATCGTCCGGCAAGGGGCTTTCTGGAAACACCATATATTTT
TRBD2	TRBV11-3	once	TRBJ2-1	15	CASSFSAGGPGEQFF	TGTGCCAGCAGCTTTTCGGCGGGAGGGCCGGGGGAGCAGTTCTTC
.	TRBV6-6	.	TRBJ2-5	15	CASRSDGGHLETQYF	TGTGCCAGCAGATCCGACGGCGGGCATTTGGAGACCCAGTACTTC
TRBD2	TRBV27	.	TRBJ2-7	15	CASSWRPAGPYEQYF	TGTGCCAGCAGTTGGCGCCCAGCGGGACCCTACGAGCAGTACTTC